The rows below give T cell receptor beta chains drawn from one sample of a study of blood T cell repertoires in COVID-19. The repertoire was sequenced with immunoSEQ multiplex PCR; TCRdb's copy has only in-frame clones and lacks some. Seen here are 250,000 to 300,000 clones, approximately 91% observed once, and the top ten hold 0.95% to 1.5%. The sample consisted of PBMCs or T cells enriched from blood (not recorded which). Receptors originate from a human donor in a cohort exposed to, infected with or recovered from COVID-19 (not recorded which). The donor label of this sample is uncertain. CDR3s leave out the opening cysteine and the closing phenylalanine or tryptophan. Clone size, where shown, is once, few, many, or a class for clones that have expanded.

V	J	size	CDR3
TRBV27	TRBJ1-5	NA	ASSLLVSGTHQPQH
TRBV11-2	TRBJ2-7	NA	ASSLQGDGGDEQY
TRBV19	TRBJ2-7	NA	ASTPKPPGQGLYEQY
TRBV6-5	TRBJ2-7	NA	AIRTGAYEQY
TRBV6-5	TRBJ2-7	NA	ASTSDRGTFEQY
TRBV19	TRBJ1-2	NA	ATSYLLNSYGYT
TRBV4-1	TRBJ2-7	NA	ASSRQGIGDEQY
TRBV27	TRBJ1-1	NA	ASSITGSATEAF
TRBV2	TRBJ1-6	NA	ASSVTGYLLH
TRBV12-3/TRBV12-4	TRBJ1-3	NA	ASIRTGGNTIY
TRBV19	TRBJ1-2	NA	ASGLRTGYGYT
TRBV6-1	TRBJ2-7	NA	ASSEGDSWEQY
TRBV4-2	TRBJ2-1	once	ASSQAVYNEQF
TRBV6-5	TRBJ2-7	NA	ASSYSRGGDEQY
TRBV6-5	TRBJ2-7	NA	ASSYVPDKPYEQY
TRBV5-8	TRBJ1-5	NA	ASSLLTGSSNQPQH
TRBV24-1	TRBJ2-1	NA	ATSSGTYNEQF
TRBV18	TRBJ1-1	NA	ASSPLPGQTEAF
TRBV20-1	TRBJ1-2	once	SAGHPGGYT
TRBV2	TRBJ1-3	NA	ASSDDRSPGNTIY
TRBV6-1	TRBJ1-1	NA	ASSEEQGMGTEAF
TRBV24-1	TRBJ1-1	NA	ATSRSGVGFTEAF
TRBV12-3/TRBV12-4	TRBJ2-3	NA	ASSIRGGGTQY
TRBV14	TRBJ1-1	NA	ASSARQGGTEAF
TRBV9	TRBJ1-5	NA	ASSERDSPNQPQH
TRBV3-1/TRBV3-2	TRBJ2-2	NA	ASSQLAGGRGGELF
TRBV4-3	TRBJ2-1	NA	ASSQDKSKGLALNEQF
TRBV24-1	TRBJ2-1	once	ATSDLQGDEQF
TRBV24-1	TRBJ2-3	NA	ATSDLISSDTQY
TRBV4-1	TRBJ2-2	NA	ASSLGQGRNTGELF
TRBV2	TRBJ1-2	NA	ASSAQGGYGYT
TRBV4-1	TRBJ2-2	NA	ASSPITGFTGELF
TRBV9	TRBJ2-3	NA	ASSPGSGGFSTDTQY
TRBV19	TRBJ2-3	NA	ASRPGGPIYPDTQY
TRBV6-4	TRBJ2-3	NA	ASSDGGGGTDTQY
TRBV29-1	TRBJ1-2	NA	SVPGQGGGYT
TRBV18	TRBJ1-1	NA	ASSLEPNTEAF
TRBV19	TRBJ1-1	NA	ASGEDRGLGEAF
TRBV6-5	TRBJ1-1	NA	AIAANWETEAF